The clone carrying this TCR beta chain was counted only a few times. Its antigen is unknown. These data belong to a study of response to subunit inactivated influenza vaccine. Study-level findings and limits: It was the authors' suggestion that each seasonal influenza vaccination recruits few new T cells.

TCRdb called the RT-PCR reads again in MiXCR, with one record for every CDR3 protein. The table records 400,000 to 650,000 distinct CDR3 sequences, approximately 7.8% of them present only once. V lost 1 base to trimming and J lost 5 bases, with 12 bases between them. The CDR3 sequence is 15 residues long. Germline-derived CDR1 and CDR2 are MGHRA and YSYEKL. Sequencing used PBMCs from blood, obtained around 25 months after vaccination. The sequence was obtained from a man in his fifties or sixties who received an inactivated influenza vaccine. This chain connects TRBV4-1 to TRBJ2-1; D not certain. CDR3 protein: CASSQAPNSNNEQFF. CDR3 coding DNA: TGCGCCAGCAGCCAAGCACCTAACTCGAACAATGAGCAGTTCTTC.